This T cell receptor (beta chain) comes out of a study of blood T cell repertoires in COVID-19. For the study at large: The samples span acute and convalescent COVID-19 from the United States, Italy and Spain. From T cells, B-cell-depleted T cells, or PBMCs came the material, which was cDNA or gDNA.

Original data processing: For nucleated cells, counts were estimated from reference gene primer amplification. Measured with immunoSEQ multiplex PCR; TCRdb has only the in-frame clones, and not every one. The V and J calls and clone size come from that table; D and trimming were worked out from the DNA. The sample records 150,000 to 200,000 clones, about 81% being singletons. This CDR3 has 11 amino acids. Germline V CDR1 and CDR2: MGHRA, YSYEKL. In regard to this clone: Compared with germline, one end of the junction differs, possibly owing to a read error.

The source is a human donor in a cohort sampled during active COVID-19. The chain employs TRBV4-1 and TRBJ1-1; no reliable D call. Sequencing was done on a sample of peripheral blood. The CDR3 DNA reads as TGCGCCAGCAGCCAAGATATGCAGGCTTCTTTT. Amino acid sequence: CASSQDMQASF.